This T cell receptor (beta chain) was retrieved from a study of cytomegalovirus exposure and HLA in healthy donors. Study-wide points: A later analysis linked a missense variant in DCLRE1C to the trimming of TCR beta V and J genes. Using a false discovery rate of 0.05, a later analysis showed that approximately 18,000 TCR beta sequences were associated with HLA alleles. A later analysis by the authors found several of the most significant clusters apparently linked to common viral pathogens. By a later analysis, the bulk of CMV-associated TCR beta chains appeared HLA-restricted.

With respect to this clone: Antigen specificity is unknown.

Amplification used 60 Vbeta primers and 13 Jbeta primers. TCRdb's copy holds only in-frame clones and misses some; the assay was immunoSEQ multiplex PCR. The sample holds under 200,000 clones. V dropped 4 bases and J dropped 5 bases, with 6 bases sitting between them. This CDR3 region has 11 residues. Germline-derived CDR1 and CDR2 are ENHRY and SYGVKD. The rearrangement uses TRBV10-3 and TRBJ2-7; TRBD1 is a possible D gene (5 bases). The receptor's source is a man aged 25-45 years in good health and CMV-seronegative. Sequenced sample: PBMCs. The CDR3 loop is CAISGRDEQYF. The DNA of the CDR3 is TGTGCCATCAGTGGCAGGGACGAGCAGTACTTC.